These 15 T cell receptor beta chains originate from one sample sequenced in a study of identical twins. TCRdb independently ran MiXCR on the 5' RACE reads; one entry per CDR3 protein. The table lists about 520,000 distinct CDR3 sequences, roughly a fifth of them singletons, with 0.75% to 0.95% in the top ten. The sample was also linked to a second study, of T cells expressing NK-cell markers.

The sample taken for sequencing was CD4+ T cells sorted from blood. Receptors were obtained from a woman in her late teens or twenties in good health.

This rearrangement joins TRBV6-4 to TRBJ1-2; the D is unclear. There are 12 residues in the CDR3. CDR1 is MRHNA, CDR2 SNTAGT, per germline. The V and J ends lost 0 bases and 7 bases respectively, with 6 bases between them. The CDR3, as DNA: TGTGCCAGCAGTGACTCTATTGGTGGCTACACCTTC. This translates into CASSDSIGGYTF.

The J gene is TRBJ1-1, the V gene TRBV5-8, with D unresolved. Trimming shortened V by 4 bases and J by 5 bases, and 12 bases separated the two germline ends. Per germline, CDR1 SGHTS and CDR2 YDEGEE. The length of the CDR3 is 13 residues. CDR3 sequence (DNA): TGTGCCAGCAGCCGCCAATTAGGGACTGAAGCTTTCTTT. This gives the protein CASSRQLGTEAFF.

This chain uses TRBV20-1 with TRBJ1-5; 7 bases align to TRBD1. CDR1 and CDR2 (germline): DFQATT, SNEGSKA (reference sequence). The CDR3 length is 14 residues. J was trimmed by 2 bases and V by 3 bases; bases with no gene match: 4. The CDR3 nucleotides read TGCAGTGCTAGTAACAGGGGCGGCAATCAGCCCCAGCATTTT. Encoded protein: CSASNRGGNQPQHF.

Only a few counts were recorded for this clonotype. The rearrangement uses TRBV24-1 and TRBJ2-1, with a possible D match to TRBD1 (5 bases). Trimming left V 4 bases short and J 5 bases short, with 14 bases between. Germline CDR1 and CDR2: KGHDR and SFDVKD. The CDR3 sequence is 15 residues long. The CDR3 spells CATSETRQGDNEQFF. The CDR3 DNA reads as TGTGCCACCAGTGAAACCCGGCAAGGGGACAATGAGCAGTTCTTC.

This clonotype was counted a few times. This CDR3 reads CASSSTGLSGQPQHF. In nucleotides, the CDR3 is TGTGCCAGCAGCTCAACGGGACTCTCAGGGCAGCCCCAGCATTTT. The V and J genes are TRBV7-8 and TRBJ1-5, with D possibly matching TRBD1 (5 bases). Germline V lookup: CDR1 SGHVS, CDR2 FQNEAQ. The CDR3 has 15 amino acids. The V end was cut by 4 bases, the J end by 7 bases, with 17 bases between.

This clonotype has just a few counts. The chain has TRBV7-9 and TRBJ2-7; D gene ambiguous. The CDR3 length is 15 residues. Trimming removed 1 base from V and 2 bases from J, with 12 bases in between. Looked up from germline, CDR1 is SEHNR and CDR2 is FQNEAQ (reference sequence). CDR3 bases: TGTGCCAGCAGCTTAGGAAGGCCAGACACCTACGAGCAGTACTTC. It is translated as CASSLGRPDTYEQYF. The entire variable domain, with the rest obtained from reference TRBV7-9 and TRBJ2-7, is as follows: DTGVSQNPRHKITKRGQNVTFRCDPISEHNRLYWYRQTLGQGPEFLTYFQNEAQLEKSRLLSDRFSAERPKGSFSTLEIQRTEQGDSAMYLCASSLGRPDTYEQYFGPGTRLTVT.

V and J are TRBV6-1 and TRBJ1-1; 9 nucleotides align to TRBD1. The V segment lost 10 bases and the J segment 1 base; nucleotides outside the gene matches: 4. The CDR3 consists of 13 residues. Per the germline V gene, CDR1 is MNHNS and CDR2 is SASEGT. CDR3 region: CAIGTGWNTEAFF. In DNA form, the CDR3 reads TGTGCCATCGGGACAGGGTGGAACACTGAAGCTTTCTTT.

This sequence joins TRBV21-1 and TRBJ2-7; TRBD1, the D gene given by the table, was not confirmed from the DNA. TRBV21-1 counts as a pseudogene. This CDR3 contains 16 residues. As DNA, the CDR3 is TGTGCCAGCAGCAAAGGTAGTAAGACAGGCGGTAACGAGCAGTACTTC. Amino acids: CASSKGSKTGGNEQYF.

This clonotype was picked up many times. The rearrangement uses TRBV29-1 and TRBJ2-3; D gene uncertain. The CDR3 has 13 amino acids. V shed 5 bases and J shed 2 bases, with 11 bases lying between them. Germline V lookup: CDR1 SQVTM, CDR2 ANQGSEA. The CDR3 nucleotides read TGCAGCGTTTCACCTATTTTCACAGATACGCAGTATTTT. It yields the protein CSVSPIFTDTQYF.

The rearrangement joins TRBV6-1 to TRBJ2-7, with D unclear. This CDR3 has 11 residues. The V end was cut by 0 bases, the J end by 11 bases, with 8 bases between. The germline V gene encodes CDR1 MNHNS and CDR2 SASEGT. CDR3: CASSEARVEYF. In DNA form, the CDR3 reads TGTGCCAGCAGTGAAGCTCGGGTCGAGTACTTC.

The CDR3 DNA sequence: TGTGCCAGCACCGGGATTGGGCCTCCCCCGGAGGGAGAGACCCAGTACTTC. It translates to CASTGIGPPPEGETQYF. The chain employs TRBV25-1 and TRBJ2-5; a weak D match, TRBD2 (6 bases). The length of the CDR3 is 17 residues. The germline V gene encodes CDR1 MGHDK and CDR2 SYGVNS. Trimming left V 7 bases short and J 4 bases short, with 25 bases between.

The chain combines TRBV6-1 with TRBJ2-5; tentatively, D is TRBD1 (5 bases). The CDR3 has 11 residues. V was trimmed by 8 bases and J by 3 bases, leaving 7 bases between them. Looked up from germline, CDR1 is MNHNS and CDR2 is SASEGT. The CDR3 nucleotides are TGTGCCAGCCTCAGGGAAGAGACCCAGTACTTC. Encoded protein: CASLREETQYF.

CDR3 amino acids: CSATRHHQETQYF. CDR3 DNA: TGCAGTGCTACAAGACACCACCAAGAGACCCAGTACTTC. This chain links TRBV20-1 with TRBJ2-5; unclear D gene. Germline-derived CDR1 and CDR2 are DFQATT and SNEGSKA (reference sequence). The length of the CDR3 is 13 residues. V gave up 4 bases and J gave up 0 bases, with 9 bases separating them.

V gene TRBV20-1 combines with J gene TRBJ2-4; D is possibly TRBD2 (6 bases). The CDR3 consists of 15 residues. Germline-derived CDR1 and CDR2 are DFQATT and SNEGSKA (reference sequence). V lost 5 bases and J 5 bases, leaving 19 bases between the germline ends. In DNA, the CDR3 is TGCAGTGCTCCCCGTTCAGGAACGGGGGAAAACATTCAGTACTTC. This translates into CSAPRSGTGENIQYF.

The CDR3 here is CSARVLIGVGYGYTF. The CDR3 coding sequence is TGCAGTGCTAGAGTATTGATAGGGGTCGGCTATGGCTACACCTTC. The chain employs TRBV20-1 and TRBJ1-2; D might be TRBD1 (5 bases). This CDR3 has 15 residues. From germline, CDR1 is DFQATT and CDR2 SNEGSKA (reference sequence). Deletions cut 1 base from V and 4 bases from J, with 16 bases between.